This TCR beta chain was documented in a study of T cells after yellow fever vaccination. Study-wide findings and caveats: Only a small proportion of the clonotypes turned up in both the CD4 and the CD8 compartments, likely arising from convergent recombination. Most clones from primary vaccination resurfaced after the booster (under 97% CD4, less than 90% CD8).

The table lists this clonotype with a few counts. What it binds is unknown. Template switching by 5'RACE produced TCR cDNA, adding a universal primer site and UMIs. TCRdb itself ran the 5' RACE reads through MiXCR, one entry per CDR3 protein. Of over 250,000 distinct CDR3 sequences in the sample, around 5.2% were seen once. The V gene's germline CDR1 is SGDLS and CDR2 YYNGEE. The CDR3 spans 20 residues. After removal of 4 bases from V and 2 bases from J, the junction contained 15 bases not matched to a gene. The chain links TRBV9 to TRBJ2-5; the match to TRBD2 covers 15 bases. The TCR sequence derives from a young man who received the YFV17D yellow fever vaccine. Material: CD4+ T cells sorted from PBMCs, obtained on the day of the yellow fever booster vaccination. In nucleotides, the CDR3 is TGTGCCAGCAGCTCCACACGAGGACTAGCGGGGGGGCCGCTACAAGAGACCCAGTACTTC. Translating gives CASSSTRGLAGGPLQETQYF.